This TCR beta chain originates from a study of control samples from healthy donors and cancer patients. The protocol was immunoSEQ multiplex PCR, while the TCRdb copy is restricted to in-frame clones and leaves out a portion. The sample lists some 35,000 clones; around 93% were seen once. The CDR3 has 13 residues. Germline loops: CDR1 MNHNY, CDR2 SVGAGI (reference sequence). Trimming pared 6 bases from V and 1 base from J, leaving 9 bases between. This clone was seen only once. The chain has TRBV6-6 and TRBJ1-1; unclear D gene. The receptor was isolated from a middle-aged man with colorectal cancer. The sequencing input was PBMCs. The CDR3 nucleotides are TGTGCCAGCAGCCCCCCGGAGAACACTGAAGCTTTCTTT. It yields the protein CASSPPENTEAFF.